One sample yielded the 24 T cell receptor beta chains listed below, sequenced in a study of shared clonotypes between healthy human individuals. Sequencing used immunoSEQ multiplex PCR; TCRdb keeps in-frame clones, though not all of them. The sample yields about half a million clones, around 85% seen once. Sequencing was performed on PBMCs. The receptors originated from a middle-aged woman in good health. Some clones in this sample may be carry-over from other donors' samples.

The chain employs TRBV6-6 and TRBJ1-2, with D unclear. The V gene's germline CDR1 is MNHNY and CDR2 SVGAGI (reference sequence). The CDR3 extends over 14 amino acids. With 4 bases removed from V and 7 bases from J, the gap between germline ends came to 16 bases. The CDR3 nucleotides are TGTGCCAGCAGTTCGGGGAGCCGAGGTGGTGGCTACACCTTC. Amino acids: CASSSGSRGGGYTF.

The chain joins TRBV9 to TRBJ2-3; D may correspond to TRBD1 or TRBD2 (5 bases each). V dropped 5 bases and J dropped 0 bases, with 13 bases sitting between them. CDR3 length equals 15 residues. Germline V gene lookup returns CDR1 SGDLS and CDR2 YYNGEE. The CDR3 sequence: CASSRDPDSTDTQYF. The DNA for the CDR3 is TGTGCCAGCAGTAGGGACCCCGATAGCACAGATACGCAGTATTTT.

About this clone itself: A read error is likely here: a far larger clone is one base away. The identical CDR3 is also encoded by other nucleotide sequences in the sample. J is TRBJ1-4 and V is TRBV5-6, with 7 bases that match TRBD1. Germline values: CDR1 SGHDT, CDR2 YYEEEE. The CDR3 covers 14 residues. V trimming: 0 bases; J trimming: 4 bases; junction bases outside the gene matches: 0. The DNA for the CDR3 is TGTGCCAGCAGCTTGGCAGGGGGTAATGAAAAACTGTTTTTT. It encodes CASSLAGGNEKLFF. The complete variable domain, with remaining parts taken from reference TRBV5-6 and TRBJ1-4, reads DAGVTQSPTHLIKTRGQQVTLRCSPKSGHDTVSWYQQALGQGPQFIFQYYEEEERQRGNFPDRFSGHQFPNYSSELNVNALLLGDSALYLCASSLAGGNEKLFFGSGTQLSVL.

Concerning this clone: With only one base between it and a far larger clone, this is likely a read error. Other DNA sequences in this sample translate to the same CDR3. The chain joins TRBV5-6 to TRBJ1-2; D ambiguous. CDR1 SGHDT and CDR2 YYEEEE come from the germline V gene. The CDR3 consists of 13 residues. Trimming stripped 4 bases from V and 0 bases from J, with 7 bases between. In DNA form, the CDR3 reads TGTGCCAGCAGCGTTGCGTCTAACTATGGCTACACCTTC. It yields the protein CASSVASNYGYTF.

Note on this clone: This likely came from a read error, as a far larger clone is one base away. CDR3 in amino acids: CASNETGGVQAFF. In nucleotides, the CDR3 is TGTGCCAGCAATGAGACAGGAGGGGTTCAAGCTTTCTTT. The chain links TRBV28 to TRBJ1-1; the D gene is possibly TRBD1 (6 bases). Germline CDR1 and CDR2: MDHEN and SYDVKM. V shed 7 bases and J shed 9 bases, with 18 bases lying between them. The CDR3 extends over 13 amino acids.

The chain employs TRBV7-2 and TRBJ2-2; D is ambiguous. Germline V lookup: CDR1 SGHTA, CDR2 FQGNSA. The CDR3 runs to 14 residues. The ends were cut back, 1 base at V and 7 bases at J, with 10 bases in the middle. This CDR3 reads CASSLVMGFGELFF. The CDR3 DNA sequence: TGTGCCAGCAGCTTAGTAATGGGGTTCGGGGAGCTGTTTTTT.

About this clone: It is likely a read error: a sequence one base away is far more abundant. The sample holds other DNA sequences that translate to the same CDR3. The V and J genes are TRBV15 and TRBJ2-1; possible D gene TRBD2, 6 bases. The germline gives CDR1 LNHNV, CDR2 YYDKDF (reference sequence). The CDR3 consists of 18 residues. The CDR3 DNA reads as TGTGCCACCAGCAGAGATCCGATTACCAGGGACTCCTACAACGAGCAGTTCTTC. Translated, it gives CATSRDPITRDSYNEQFF.

The genes are TRBV7-2 and TRBJ1-1, with a possible D match to TRBD1 (5 bases). Germline V gives CDR1 SGHTA, CDR2 FQGNSA. V shed 5 bases and J shed 4 bases, with 17 bases lying between them. This CDR3 contains 15 residues. CDR3 in DNA: TGTGCCAGCAGCCGTTTTCAGGGCCGGGGCACTGAAGCTTTCTTT. Amino acid sequence: CASSRFQGRGTEAFF.

The chain carries TRBV7-8 and TRBJ1-2, with a possible D match to TRBD1 (5 bases). Germline loops: CDR1 SGHVS, CDR2 FQNEAQ. The CDR3 spans 15 residues. V lost 7 bases and J lost 2, with 17 bases in between. CDR3 nucleotide sequence: TGTGCCAGCACCCTAGTGGGAGGGGCAAACTATGGCTACACCTTC. Residues: CASTLVGGANYGYTF.

The rearrangement uses TRBV7-9 and TRBJ2-1, with TRBD2 as a possible D gene (6 bases). The CDR3 totals 15 residues. V lost 1 base, J lost 5 bases, and 12 bases lay in between. Germline V lookup: CDR1 SEHNR, CDR2 FQNEAQ (reference sequence). CDR3: CASSLDVAVNNEQFF. DNA of the CDR3: TGTGCCAGCAGCTTAGACGTAGCGGTTAACAATGAGCAGTTCTTC.

This clone came up once. The chain links TRBV6-6 to TRBJ2-3; either TRBD1 or TRBD2 may fit D (5 bases each). V was shortened by 4 bases and J by 3 bases, with 17 bases between the two germline ends. The CDR3 covers 16 residues. Germline values: CDR1 MNHNY, CDR2 SVGAGI (reference sequence). The CDR3 DNA follows: TGTGCCAGCAGTTCGGATCCCCCGGGGCAAACAGATACGCAGTATTTT. Its protein is CASSSDPPGQTDTQYF.

V gene TRBV7-2 combines with J gene TRBJ2-1, with 14 positions matching TRBD2. The CDR3 loop spans 16 amino acids. The germline V gene has CDR1 SGHTA and CDR2 FQGNSA. The trim removed 5 bases at V and 9 bases at J, leaving 9 bases unmatched. DNA of the CDR3: TGTGCCAGCAGCCCGACTAGCGGGAGGGCGGGGGCTGAGCAGTTCTTC. Translated, it gives CASSPTSGRAGAEQFF.

This chain's CDR3 is CASSAWTGARSTNEKLFF. The DNA of the CDR3 is TGTGCCAGCAGTGCGTGGACGGGCGCCCGCTCAACTAATGAAAAACTGTTTTTT. The V gene is TRBV6-1, the J gene TRBJ1-4; no clear D. The CDR3 is made up of 18 amino acids. V was cut by 4 bases and J by 0 bases, with 18 bases left in between. Germline-derived CDR1 and CDR2 are MNHNS and SASEGT.

The CDR3 sequence is CASSQAGTDTQYF. The CDR3 nucleotides read TGTGCCAGCAGCCAAGCGGGTACAGATACGCAGTATTTT. This chain connects TRBV7-3 to TRBJ2-3; D possibly corresponds to TRBD2 (6 bases). CDR1 and CDR2 (germline): SGHTA, FQGTGA. Trimming took 5 bases from V and 3 from J, leaving 9 bases between them. The CDR3 length is 13 residues.

The genes are TRBV28 and TRBJ2-3; 12 positions agree with TRBD2. The CDR3 contains 15 residues. J was trimmed by 6 bases and V by 5 bases; bases with no gene match: 6. Germline V gives CDR1 MDHEN, CDR2 SYDVKM. The CDR3 here is CASSPLAGGTDTQYF. Written as DNA, the CDR3 is TGTGCCAGCAGTCCCCTAGCGGGAGGGACGGATACGCAGTATTTT.

The chain links TRBV19 to TRBJ2-7; the match to TRBD2 covers 10 bases. Germline V CDR1 and CDR2: LNHDA, SQIVND (reference sequence). Trimming removed 9 bases from V and 0 bases from J; junction bases left unmatched: 11. CDR3 size: 16 residues. Written as DNA, the CDR3 is TGTGCCAGCCGGGGAGCTAGCGGGAGCCCCTCCTACGAGCAGTACTTC. Its protein is CASRGASGSPSYEQYF.

This clone appeared once. The V call is TRBV13, the J call TRBJ1-4; no clear D. V shed 5 bases and J shed 4 bases, with 11 bases lying between them. This CDR3 spans 14 amino acids. In germline, CDR1 is PRHDT, CDR2 FYEKMQ (reference sequence). The CDR3 nucleotides read TGTGCCAGCAGCCGACGGACCGATAATGAAAAACTGTTTTTT. Protein product: CASSRRTDNEKLFF.

This sequence joins TRBV11-2 and TRBJ2-7, with 7 bases fitting TRBD1. CDR3 length: 15 residues. CDR1 is SGHAT and CDR2 is FQNNGV in the germline V gene. V shed 0 bases, J shed 8 bases, and the junction held 10 bases outside the gene matches. The CDR3 is CASSLDPGQQNKQYF. DNA of the CDR3: TGTGCCAGCAGCTTAGATCCGGGACAGCAAAACAAGCAGTACTTC. Combining the CDR3 with reference TRBV11-2 and TRBJ2-7 gives the whole variable domain EAGVAQSPRYKIIEKRQSVAFWCNPISGHATLYWYQQILGQGPKLLIQFQNNGVVDDSQLPKDRFSAERLKGVDSTLKIQPAKLEDSAVYLCASSLDPGQQNKQYFGPGTRLTVT.

The V and J genes are TRBV6-6 and TRBJ1-4; D is uncertain. Germline V CDR1 and CDR2: MNHNY, SVGAGI (reference sequence). The CDR3 runs 15 residues. V lost 6 bases to trimming and J lost 2 bases, with 13 bases between them. The CDR3 region has the DNA TGTGCCAGCAGACCCCCAGGAGGGACTAATGAAAAACTGTTTTTT. Protein product: CASRPPGGTNEKLFF.

J is TRBJ2-5 and V is TRBV7-3; 8 nucleotides line up with TRBD2. CDR1 and CDR2 (germline): SGHTA, FQGTGA. J was trimmed by 5 bases and V by 2 bases; bases with no gene match: 7. This CDR3 is built from 15 residues. The CDR3 loop is CASSLRGGTGETQYF. DNA for the CDR3: TGTGCCAGCAGCTTACGGGGGGGCACAGGGGAGACCCAGTACTTC.

This sequence joins TRBV4-3 and TRBJ2-2; TRBD1 is a possible D gene (6 bases). The V and J ends lost 3 bases and 1 base respectively, with 12 bases between them. The CDR3 is made up of 16 amino acids. Germline CDR1 LGHNA, CDR2 YSLEER. DNA of the CDR3: TGCGCCAGCAGCCAGTCACAGGGACGGAACACCGGGGAGCTGTTTTTT. Protein: CASSQSQGRNTGELFF.

To note about this clone: A single base is all that separates this from a far larger clone, so a read error is likely. The J gene is TRBJ1-2, the V gene TRBV4-2, with a tentative D call TRBD1 (5 bases). CDR3 size: 14 residues. Germline-derived CDR1 and CDR2 are LGHNA and YNFKEQ. Here the CDR3 reads CASGQEGAHYGYTF. The CDR3 DNA is TGTGCCAGCGGCCAAGAAGGGGCCCACTATGGCTACACCTTC.

The chain joins TRBV9 to TRBJ2-2; no clear D gene. CDR3 size: 16 residues. The V end was cut by 0 bases, the J end by 5 bases, with 14 bases between. The V gene's germline CDR1 is SGDLS and CDR2 YYNGEE. The CDR3 loop reads CASSVVADPRTGELFF. The CDR3 DNA is TGTGCCAGCAGCGTAGTGGCGGACCCGAGGACCGGGGAGCTGTTTTTT.

This clone was counted a few times. A much more abundant neighbour one base away suggests this may be a read error. The chain has TRBV7-2 and TRBJ2-4; perhaps TRBD1 as D (5 bases). Germline V gene sequence: CDR1 SGHTA, CDR2 FQGNSA. The CDR3 length is 16 residues. Trimming removed 1 base from V and 0 bases from J, with 10 bases in between. The CDR3 bases are TGTGCCAGCAGCTTAGGGGCAGGGCTAGCCAAAAACATTCAGTACTTC. Its translation: CASSLGAGLAKNIQYF.